The 14 T cell receptor beta chains in this list originate from one sample, sequenced in a study of blood T cell repertoires in COVID-19. Produced via immunoSEQ multiplex PCR; TCRdb's table is partial and in-frame only. This table holds 110,000 to 150,000 clones, about 82% found once. Source material: PBMCs or T cells enriched from blood (not recorded which). These receptors were obtained from a woman aged 35 to 49 who had recovered from COVID-19.

V is TRBV15 and J is TRBJ2-5, with 10 bases that match TRBD1. CDR1 is LNHNV, CDR2 YYDKDF, per germline (reference sequence). This CDR3 is built from 16 residues. The ends lost 5 bases at V and 5 bases at J; junction bases unmatched: 11. The CDR3 here is CATSFPAGTGVETQYF. In DNA, the CDR3 is TGTGCCACCAGCTTCCCGGCCGGGACAGGGGTTGAGACCCAGTACTTC. The complete variable domain, with remaining parts taken from reference TRBV15 and TRBJ2-5, reads DAMVIQNPRYQVTQFGKPVTLSCSQTLNHNVMYWYQQKSSQAPKLLFHYYDKDFNNEADTPDNFQSRRPNTSFCFLDIRSPGLGDTAMYLCATSFPAGTGVETQYFGPGTRLLVL.

The V and J genes are TRBV5-1 and TRBJ2-1; TRBD1 matches at 10 bases. J was trimmed by 7 bases and V by 5 bases; bases with no gene match: 3. CDR1 SGHRS and CDR2 YFSETQ come from the germline V gene. This CDR3 is 13 amino acids long. CDR3 sequence (DNA): TGCGCCAGCAGTCGGGACAGGGGAAATGAGCAGTTCTTC. It translates to CASSRDRGNEQFF.

The chain carries TRBV4-1 and TRBJ1-4; 10 nucleotides line up with TRBD1. Trimming at V came to 2 bases and at J to 7 bases, leaving 7 bases not matched to a gene. Per germline, CDR1 MGHRA and CDR2 YSYEKL. This CDR3 has 16 residues. This CDR3 is CASSQFDRGLGEKLFF. CDR3 nucleotides: TGCGCCAGCAGCCAATTCGACAGGGGGCTTGGTGAAAAACTGTTTTTT.

V usage is TRBV15 and J usage is TRBJ2-4; 7 nucleotides line up with TRBD2. Germline-derived CDR1 and CDR2 are LNHNV and YYDKDF (reference sequence). The CDR3 loop spans 16 amino acids. V was clipped by 5 bases and J by 0 bases; unmatched bases: 7. The CDR3 here is CATSPELALAKNIQYF. The CDR3 nucleotides read TGTGCCACCAGCCCGGAACTAGCGCTAGCCAAAAACATTCAGTACTTC.

The chain carries TRBV5-1 and TRBJ1-4; 8 bases align to TRBD1. The V segment lost 4 bases and the J segment 4 bases; nucleotides outside the gene matches: 6. Germline V CDR1 and CDR2: SGHRS, YFSETQ. The CDR3 totals 15 residues. In nucleotides, the CDR3 is TGCGCCAGCAGCCTCTTGACAGGGGTTAATGAAAAACTGTTTTTT. Translating it yields CASSLLTGVNEKLFF.

The rearrangement joins TRBV5-1 to TRBJ2-7; 10 nucleotides agree with TRBD2. Per germline, CDR1 SGHRS and CDR2 YFSETQ. The CDR3 runs 19 residues. J was trimmed by 4 bases and V by 5 bases; bases with no gene match: 21. The CDR3 DNA reads as TGCGCCAGCAGGGTTGGACTAGCGGAGGGTAGGAGAAGGGATTACGAGCAGTACTTC. This encodes CASRVGLAEGRRRDYEQYF.

J is TRBJ1-5 and V is TRBV10-3; 11 positions match TRBD1. This CDR3 spans 16 amino acids. The V segment lost 0 bases and the J segment 5 bases; nucleotides outside the gene matches: 3. CDR1 and CDR2 from the germline V gene are ENHRY and SYGVKD. The CDR3, as DNA: TGTGCCATCAGTGAGTCCAAGGGACAGGGGGATCAGCCCCAGCATTTT. Its translation: CAISESKGQGDQPQHF.

The table lists this clone with a few counts. The CDR3 DNA is TGTGCCAGTAGTGCACAAACAGGGGGCTATGGCTACACCTTC. It encodes CASSAQTGGYGYTF. The rearrangement uses TRBV19 and TRBJ1-2, with 8 nucleotides matching TRBD1. CDR3 length equals 14 residues. Trimming at V came to 5 bases and at J to 4 bases, leaving 6 bases not matched to a gene. CDR1 LNHDA and CDR2 SQIVND come from the germline V gene (reference sequence).

This clone was counted between two and nine times. The rearrangement uses TRBV5-8 and TRBJ1-4; 8 nucleotides agree with TRBD1. V was clipped by 3 bases and J by 5 bases; unmatched bases: 6. CDR3 length equals 15 residues. From germline, CDR1 is SGHTS and CDR2 YDEGEE. Written as DNA, the CDR3 is TGTGCCAGCAGCTGGGACGGGACAGGAAATGAAAAACTGTTTTTT. It yields the protein CASSWDGTGNEKLFF. Based on the CDR3 plus reference TRBV5-8 and TRBJ1-4, the full variable domain is EAGVTQSPTHLIKTRGQQATLRCSPISGHTSVYWYQQALGLGLQFLLWYDEGEERNRGNFPPRFSGRQFPNYSSELNVNALELEDSALYLCASSWDGTGNEKLFFGSGTQLSVL.

This clone was observed a single time. V gene TRBV27 combines with J gene TRBJ2-7, with TRBD1 matching over 10 bases. The germline CDR1 and CDR2 sequences are MNHEY and SMNVEV (reference sequence). V dropped 10 bases and J dropped 7; count of bases not matched to a gene: 4. The CDR3 loop spans 11 amino acids. The CDR3 DNA follows: TGTGCCACCACGGACAGGGGGGAGCAGTACTTC. Residues: CATTDRGEQYF.

The chain joins TRBV18 to TRBJ1-1, with D perhaps matching TRBD1 (5 bases). Germline V gene data show CDR1 as KGHSH and CDR2 as LQKENI. V gave up 3 bases and J gave up 5 bases, with 19 bases separating them. CDR3 length equals 16 residues. The CDR3 region is CASSPSIPGRTTEAFF. The CDR3 nucleotides read TGTGCCAGCTCACCCTCTATACCAGGGCGGACGACTGAAGCTTTCTTT. The full variable domain, rest sourced from reference TRBV18 and TRBJ1-1, is NAGVMQNPRHLVRRRGQEARLRCSPMKGHSHVYWYRQLPEEGLKFMVYLQKENIIDESGMPKERFSAEFPKEGPSILRIQQVVRGDSAAYFCASSPSIPGRTTEAFFGQGTRLTVV.

In its sample, this clone was seen once. The CDR3 bases are TGTGCCAGCAGTTACTCGAGAGATCCCTACAACTATGGCTACACCTTC. Protein sequence: CASSYSRDPYNYGYTF. The chain links TRBV6-5 to TRBJ1-2; D call uncertain. The CDR3 has 16 amino acids. The V end was cut by 0 bases, the J end by 2 bases, with 13 bases between. Germline assignment: CDR1 MNHEY and CDR2 SVGAGI.

This chain connects TRBV3-1 (or the pseudogene TRBV3-2) to TRBJ2-3; D is uncertain. The CDR3 is 17 residues long. V shed 0 bases and J shed 4 bases, with 17 bases lying between them. Looked up from germline, CDR1 is LGHDT and CDR2 is YNNKEL (reference sequence). CDR3 sequence reads: CASSQEATVLAADTQYF. The DNA for the CDR3 is TGTGCCAGCAGCCAAGAAGCGACCGTATTAGCAGCAGATACGCAGTATTTT.

The chain carries TRBV12-3 or TRBV12-4 and TRBJ2-1, with D maybe TRBD2 (5 bases). CDR3 length: 13 amino acids. V was clipped by 7 bases and J by 0 bases, with 7 bases between them. In DNA form, the CDR3 reads TGTGCCAGCAAACTAGGCTCCTACAATGAGCAGTTCTTC. Protein sequence: CASKLGSYNEQFF.